A selection of T cell receptor beta chains follows, all from one sample in a study of T cell responses to AZD1222 COVID-19 vaccine. TCRdb keeps only in-frame clones here, not all; method: immunoSEQ multiplex PCR. The sample records about 100,000 clones, roughly 89% being singletons. The sample consisted of peripheral blood, taken on day 0 of AZD1222 vaccination. These receptors originate from an adult in good health. Each CDR3 is given with its conserved first and last residue. A D gene is named only where the DNA matches it firmly. Not all rows give a size; the values are once, few, many and, for expanded clones, a class.

d_gene	v_gene	abundance	j_gene	CDR3aa	CDR3nt
.	TRBV4-1	.	TRBJ1-5	CASSQQGGQPQHF	TGCGCCAGCAGCCAACAGGGCGGCCAGCCCCAGCATTTT
.	TRBV11-2	.	TRBJ1-4	CASSLDRKAEKLFF	TGTGCCAGCAGCTTAGATCGGAAGGCTGAAAAACTGTTTTTT
.	TRBV9	.	TRBJ2-6	CASSVGLGRTLAGANVLTF	TGTGCCAGCAGCGTAGGTCTCGGACGGACGCTGGCGGGGGCCAACGTCCTGACTTTC
.	TRBV6-2/TRBV6-3	.	TRBJ2-4	CASSPSRANIQYF	TGTGCCAGCAGCCCTTCCCGGGCCAACATTCAGTACTTC
TRBD1	TRBV7-9	.	TRBJ2-5	CASSLGLSGTVEETQYF	TGTGCCAGCAGCTTAGGTCTATCCGGGACAGTAGAAGAGACCCAGTACTTC
TRBD1	TRBV7-9	.	TRBJ2-7	CASSPSGQGAYEQYF	TGTGCCAGCAGCCCCTCGGGACAGGGTGCCTACGAGCAGTACTTC
.	TRBV11-2	.	TRBJ1-1	CASSLERGPNTEAFF	TGTGCCAGCAGCTTAGAGAGGGGACCGAACACTGAAGCTTTCTTT
TRBD2	TRBV7-2	once	TRBJ2-7	CASSSWEGLIEQYF	TGTGCCAGCAGCTCGTGGGAGGGCCTGATCGAGCAGTACTTC
.	TRBV7-2	.	TRBJ2-1	CASSSEGRSYNEQFF	TGTGCCAGCAGCTCGGAGGGCCGCTCCTACAATGAGCAGTTCTTC
.	TRBV19	.	TRBJ2-5	CASSIPGAETQYF	TGTGCCAGTAGTATACCGGGAGCAGAGACCCAGTACTTC
.	TRBV11-3	.	TRBJ2-1	CACSIGGEQFF	TGTGCCTGTTCCATCGGGGGTGAGCAGTTCTTC
.	TRBV9	once	TRBJ1-1	CASSVGETANTEAFF	TGTGCCAGCAGCGTAGGTGAGACAGCGAACACTGAAGCTTTCTTT
TRBD1	TRBV3-1/TRBV3-2	.	TRBJ2-7	CASSLGQGAYEQYF	TGTGCCAGCAGTCTTGGACAGGGGGCCTACGAGCAGTACTTC
.	TRBV10-2	.	TRBJ1-6	CASRRSGTSDFYSPLHF	TGCGCCAGCCGTCGATCGGGGACTAGTGATTTCTATTCACCCCTCCACTTT
.	TRBV7-2	.	TRBJ2-7	CASSPQGVGREQYF	TGTGCCAGCAGCCCCCAAGGGGTGGGACGAGAGCAGTACTTC
.	TRBV4-1	.	TRBJ1-1	CASSQVRDSRNTEAFF	TGCGCCAGCAGCCAAGTTAGGGATTCAAGGAACACTGAAGCTTTCTTT
.	TRBV27	.	TRBJ1-1	CASTLKRSQRPNTEAFF	TGTGCCAGCACGCTAAAAAGGTCTCAAAGACCGAACACTGAAGCTTTCTTT
.	TRBV7-2	.	TRBJ1-1	CASSLQVEAFF	TGTGCCAGCAGCTTACAGGTTGAAGCTTTCTTT
.	TRBV2	few	TRBJ2-5	CASRTLDSLLETQYF	TGTGCCAGCAGGACCCTCGACAGCCTCCTGGAGACCCAGTACTTC
TRBD1	TRBV28	.	TRBJ2-7	CASSLPSTGGYEQYF	TGTGCCAGCAGTTTGCCCTCGACAGGGGGCTACGAGCAGTACTTC
.	TRBV5-1	.	TRBJ1-6	CASSTQEGGSPLHF	TGCGCCAGCAGCACCCAAGAAGGCGGATCACCCCTCCACTTT
TRBD1	TRBV6-5	.	TRBJ1-5	CASMDRGLQPQHF	TGTGCCAGCATGGACAGGGGTTTACAGCCCCAGCATTTT
.	TRBV19	.	TRBJ1-5	CASREEGFSNQPQHF	TGTGCCAGTAGAGAGGAGGGGTTCAGCAATCAGCCCCAGCATTTT
.	TRBV6-5	.	TRBJ2-7	CASSYSMAGAYEQYF	TGTGCCAGCAGTTACTCGATGGCAGGAGCCTACGAGCAGTACTTC
TRBD1	TRBV6-5	.	TRBJ2-2	CASSYAQGLGTGELFF	TGTGCCAGCAGTTACGCACAGGGGTTGGGCACCGGGGAGCTGTTTTTT
TRBD2	TRBV5-1	.	TRBJ2-2	CASSLVPSGTTGELFF	TGCGCCAGCAGCTTGGTACCTAGCGGGACCACCGGGGAGCTGTTTTTT
.	TRBV9	.	TRBJ1-5	CASSVAGQGNQPQHF	TGTGCCAGCAGCGTAGCAGGGCAGGGCAATCAGCCCCAGCATTTT
.	TRBV6-2/TRBV6-3	.	TRBJ1-5	CASSYGGGGNQPQHF	TGTGCCAGCAGTTACGGAGGAGGGGGCAATCAGCCCCAGCATTTT
.	TRBV5-1	.	TRBJ1-1	CASSPLIGHTEAFF	TGCGCCAGCAGCCCCTTGATCGGACACACTGAAGCTTTCTTT
.	TRBV21-1	.	TRBJ1-5	CASTPVGQQNQPQHF	TGTGCCAGCACCCCGGTGGGACAGCAAAATCAGCCCCAGCATTTT
.	TRBV5-1	.	TRBJ1-4	CASSLQGSNEKLFF	TGCGCCAGCAGCTTACAGGGAAGTAATGAAAAACTGTTTTTT
.	TRBV28	.	TRBJ1-6	CASSPLTWPLHF	TGTGCCAGCAGTCCCCTCACTTGGCCTCTCCACTTT
.	TRBV29-1	.	TRBJ1-2	CSVGQENYGYTF	TGCAGCGTTGGACAGGAGAACTATGGCTACACCTTC
.	TRBV2	.	TRBJ1-5	CASSDRVGNQPQHF	TGTGCCAGCAGTGACAGGGTGGGCAATCAGCCCCAGCATTTT
.	TRBV4-1	.	TRBJ2-3	CASSHQDGRTDTQYF	TGCGCCAGCAGCCACCAGGACGGGCGCACAGATACGCAGTATTTT
TRBD1	TRBV6-5	.	TRBJ1-1	CASRRTGVTEAFF	TGTGCCAGCAGACGGACAGGCGTCACTGAAGCTTTCTTT
.	TRBV27	.	TRBJ1-5	CASRSGGSNQPQHF	TGTGCCAGCAGATCCGGAGGGTCCAATCAGCCCCAGCATTTT
.	TRBV9	.	TRBJ2-1	CASNRGGSVNEQFF	TGTGCCAGCAATAGAGGGGGTTCTGTGAATGAGCAGTTCTTC
.	TRBV11-2	.	TRBJ1-1	CASSIYPGKNTEAFF	TGTGCCAGCAGCATTTACCCAGGAAAGAACACTGAAGCTTTCTTT